A selection of T cell receptor beta chains follows, all from one sample in a study of T cell responses to AZD1222 COVID-19 vaccine. The data were produced by immunoSEQ multiplex PCR, yet TCRdb's version contains in-frame clones alone and is incomplete. The sample has about 130,000 clones, 93% seen once. The material was peripheral blood, obtained on day 0 of AZD1222 vaccination. The receptor set was obtained from an adult in good health. Both conserved end residues are part of each CDR3. A D gene is named only where the DNA matches it firmly. Part of the rows lack a size; the others show once, few, many or a class for expanded clones.

v_gene: TRBV15
d_gene: NA
j_gene: TRBJ2-1
abundance: NA
CDR3nt: TGTGCCACCAGCAGCGAATACCGGGACAAGCACACTGAGCAGTTCTTC
CDR3aa: CATSSEYRDKHTEQFF

v_gene: TRBV3-1/TRBV3-2
d_gene: NA
j_gene: TRBJ2-1
abundance: NA
CDR3nt: TGTGCCAGCAGCCTTTTACGTTGGAATGAGCAGTTCTTC
CDR3aa: CASSLLRWNEQFF

v_gene: TRBV11-2
d_gene: NA
j_gene: TRBJ2-5
abundance: NA
CDR3nt: TGTGCCAGCAGTCCTATCCGGGGAATGGAGACCCAGTACTTC
CDR3aa: CASSPIRGMETQYF

v_gene: TRBV7-2
d_gene: NA
j_gene: TRBJ2-1
abundance: once
CDR3nt: TGTGCCAGCAGCCCATTCAGGAGCAATGAGCAGTTCTTC
CDR3aa: CASSPFRSNEQFF

v_gene: TRBV6-2/TRBV6-3
d_gene: NA
j_gene: TRBJ2-1
abundance: NA
CDR3nt: TGTGCCAGCAGTTACTCGCTTAGTGAGCAGTTCTTC
CDR3aa: CASSYSLSEQFF

v_gene: TRBV30
d_gene: NA
j_gene: TRBJ1-1
abundance: NA
CDR3nt: TGTGCCTGGAATGTAGGGATTTGGGACGCTGAAGCTTTCTTT
CDR3aa: CAWNVGIWDAEAFF

v_gene: TRBV2
d_gene: NA
j_gene: TRBJ1-3
abundance: NA
CDR3nt: TGTGCCAGCTCACTCCGGAACACCATATATTTT
CDR3aa: CASSLRNTIYF

v_gene: TRBV6-1
d_gene: NA
j_gene: TRBJ1-5
abundance: NA
CDR3nt: TGTGCCAGCAGTGAAAGAGGCAATCAGCCCCAGCATTTT
CDR3aa: CASSERGNQPQHF

v_gene: TRBV14
d_gene: NA
j_gene: TRBJ2-7
abundance: NA
CDR3nt: TGTGCCAGCAGCCATGGAAGGGGGAGGTCGGCCTACGAGCAGTACTTC
CDR3aa: CASSHGRGRSAYEQYF

v_gene: TRBV6-2/TRBV6-3
d_gene: NA
j_gene: TRBJ1-1
abundance: NA
CDR3nt: TGTGCCAGCAGCTTAAGAGAAACGAGTGAAGCTTTCTTT
CDR3aa: CASSLRETSEAFF

v_gene: TRBV9
d_gene: NA
j_gene: TRBJ1-1
abundance: NA
CDR3nt: TGTGCCAGCAGCATCCCGGGGGTGTCCGAAGCTTTCTTT
CDR3aa: CASSIPGVSEAFF

v_gene: TRBV4-1
d_gene: TRBD1
j_gene: TRBJ1-2
abundance: NA
CDR3nt: TGCGCCAGCAGATCCCGGGACAGGGTGTATGGCTACACCTTC
CDR3aa: CASRSRDRVYGYTF

v_gene: TRBV3-1/TRBV3-2
d_gene: NA
j_gene: TRBJ2-3
abundance: NA
CDR3nt: TGTGCCAGCAGCCAGGCTGGGCGGGTCATCGCAGATACGCAGTATTTT
CDR3aa: CASSQAGRVIADTQYF

v_gene: TRBV7-2
d_gene: TRBD2
j_gene: TRBJ2-1
abundance: once
CDR3nt: TGTGCCAGCAGCTTAAGCCCGGGGGGGGGCAATGAGCAGTTCTTC
CDR3aa: CASSLSPGGGNEQFF

v_gene: TRBV27
d_gene: NA
j_gene: TRBJ2-1
abundance: NA
CDR3nt: TGTGCCAGCGGCCGGGACACATACAATGAGCAGTTCTTC
CDR3aa: CASGRDTYNEQFF

v_gene: TRBV3-1/TRBV3-2
d_gene: NA
j_gene: TRBJ1-6
abundance: NA
CDR3nt: TGTGCCAGCAGCCAAGATGAAAGTAGGACCCTGAGCTCCTATAATTCACCCCTCCACTTT
CDR3aa: CASSQDESRTLSSYNSPLHF

v_gene: TRBV27
d_gene: NA
j_gene: TRBJ1-4
abundance: few
CDR3nt: TGTGCCAGCAGTCGCGGGGGGGATGAAAAACTGTTTTTT
CDR3aa: CASSRGGDEKLFF

v_gene: TRBV6-6
d_gene: NA
j_gene: TRBJ2-7
abundance: NA
CDR3nt: TGTGCCAGCAGTCCTGGGGGAAGCTACGAGCAGTACTTC
CDR3aa: CASSPGGSYEQYF

v_gene: TRBV3-1/TRBV3-2
d_gene: NA
j_gene: TRBJ1-3
abundance: NA
CDR3nt: TGTGCCAGCAGCCAAGTAGGGCGCTCTGGAAACACCATATATTTT
CDR3aa: CASSQVGRSGNTIYF

v_gene: TRBV7-9
d_gene: NA
j_gene: TRBJ2-7
abundance: NA
CDR3nt: TGTGCCAGCAGCTTAGCGGGGTACTACGAGCAGTACTTC
CDR3aa: CASSLAGYYEQYF

v_gene: TRBV4-1
d_gene: NA
j_gene: TRBJ1-1
abundance: NA
CDR3nt: TGCGCCAGCAGCCACCTAGGACGGGTGAACACTGAAGCTTTCTTT
CDR3aa: CASSHLGRVNTEAFF

v_gene: TRBV19
d_gene: NA
j_gene: TRBJ2-2
abundance: NA
CDR3nt: TGTGCCAGTAGTAGGGCGAGTGGGCCTTTCGGGGAGCTGTTTTTT
CDR3aa: CASSRASGPFGELFF

v_gene: TRBV28
d_gene: NA
j_gene: TRBJ1-1
abundance: NA
CDR3nt: TGTGCCAGCACAATCAGGGGCGTGAACACTGAAGCTTTCTTT
CDR3aa: CASTIRGVNTEAFF

v_gene: TRBV3-1/TRBV3-2
d_gene: NA
j_gene: TRBJ1-4
abundance: NA
CDR3nt: TGTGCCAGCAGCCCAGGGCTGATGGGATGGGGTTCGAGTGAAAAACTGTTTTTT
CDR3aa: CASSPGLMGWGSSEKLFF

v_gene: TRBV7-9
d_gene: NA
j_gene: TRBJ1-2
abundance: NA
CDR3nt: TGTGCCAGCAGCAGCGGTTCAGGAGGCTACACCTTC
CDR3aa: CASSSGSGGYTF

v_gene: TRBV30
d_gene: TRBD1
j_gene: TRBJ1-6
abundance: few
CDR3nt: TGTGCCTGGAGCACGGGACAGGGGGTTTCACCCCTCCACTTT
CDR3aa: CAWSTGQGVSPLHF

v_gene: TRBV5-1
d_gene: NA
j_gene: TRBJ2-3
abundance: NA
CDR3nt: TGCGCCAGCAGCGTAGGTTCAGTTGGGTTGGAATATACGCAGTATTTT
CDR3aa: CASSVGSVGLEYTQYF

v_gene: TRBV9
d_gene: TRBD1
j_gene: TRBJ1-1
abundance: NA
CDR3nt: TGTGCCAGCAGCGTAGCTCCAGGGGGCACTGAAGCTTTCTTT
CDR3aa: CASSVAPGGTEAFF

v_gene: TRBV12-3/TRBV12-4
d_gene: NA
j_gene: TRBJ2-3
abundance: NA
CDR3nt: TGTGCCAGCAGTTCCCAGAGGGATACGCAGTATTTT
CDR3aa: CASSSQRDTQYF

v_gene: TRBV16
d_gene: NA
j_gene: TRBJ1-2
abundance: NA
CDR3nt: TGTGCCAGCAGCCAAGGTTTCGGGTCCGACTATGGCTACACCTTC
CDR3aa: CASSQGFGSDYGYTF

v_gene: TRBV20-1
d_gene: NA
j_gene: TRBJ1-1
abundance: NA
CDR3nt: TGCAGTGCTAGTGACACCCACACAGGGTTGGGCACTGAAGCTTTCTTT
CDR3aa: CSASDTHTGLGTEAFF

v_gene: TRBV19
d_gene: NA
j_gene: TRBJ1-1
abundance: NA
CDR3nt: TGTGCCAGTAGTTGGGGGAACGGGGGCACTGAAGCTTTCTTT
CDR3aa: CASSWGNGGTEAFF

v_gene: TRBV19
d_gene: NA
j_gene: TRBJ1-1
abundance: NA
CDR3nt: TGTGCCAGTAGCTCGGTCTGGGGCACTGAAGCTTTCTTT
CDR3aa: CASSSVWGTEAFF

v_gene: TRBV12-3/TRBV12-4
d_gene: TRBD1
j_gene: TRBJ1-2
abundance: NA
CDR3nt: TGTGCCAGCAGCGTACCGACAGGGGCTGGCTACACCTTC
CDR3aa: CASSVPTGAGYTF

v_gene: TRBV27
d_gene: NA
j_gene: TRBJ2-5
abundance: NA
CDR3nt: TGTGCCAGCAGTACCTCCAGGGGAGCGGAGACCCAGTACTTC
CDR3aa: CASSTSRGAETQYF

v_gene: TRBV18
d_gene: NA
j_gene: TRBJ2-6
abundance: NA
CDR3nt: TGTGCCAGCTCGGCCAAACAGGTGGGCGCGGTTGGGGCCAACGTCCTGACTTTC
CDR3aa: CASSAKQVGAVGANVLTF

v_gene: TRBV7-2
d_gene: NA
j_gene: TRBJ1-2
abundance: NA
CDR3nt: TGTGCCAGCAGCTCGGTCGGATTCCTTGATGGCTACACCTTC
CDR3aa: CASSSVGFLDGYTF

v_gene: TRBV9
d_gene: TRBD1
j_gene: TRBJ1-1
abundance: NA
CDR3nt: TGTGCCAGCAGCGACAATCAAGAGACAGGGGGGAACACTGAAGCTTTCTTT
CDR3aa: CASSDNQETGGNTEAFF

v_gene: TRBV18
d_gene: NA
j_gene: TRBJ1-2
abundance: NA
CDR3nt: TGTGCCAGCTCACCTCGAAATCTCCCCTTAGACGGCTACACCTTC
CDR3aa: CASSPRNLPLDGYTF

v_gene: TRBV10-1
d_gene: NA
j_gene: TRBJ2-7
abundance: NA
CDR3nt: TGCGCCAGCACTAAACACCTACTCTCCTACGAGCAGTACTTC
CDR3aa: CASTKHLLSYEQYF

v_gene: TRBV3-1/TRBV3-2
d_gene: TRBD2
j_gene: TRBJ2-2
abundance: NA
CDR3nt: TGTGCCAGCAGCCAAGGTGGGAGGGCCACCGGGGAGCTGTTTTTT
CDR3aa: CASSQGGRATGELFF

v_gene: TRBV7-3
d_gene: TRBD1
j_gene: TRBJ1-1
abundance: NA
CDR3nt: TGTGCCAGCAGCTTAGGGACAGAGAACACTGAAGCTTTCTTT
CDR3aa: CASSLGTENTEAFF

v_gene: TRBV9
d_gene: TRBD1
j_gene: TRBJ2-2
abundance: NA
CDR3nt: TGTGCCAGCAGCGCCTGGGACAGGGGCTCCGGGGAGCTGTTTTTT
CDR3aa: CASSAWDRGSGELFF

v_gene: TRBV5-6
d_gene: TRBD2
j_gene: TRBJ2-7
abundance: NA
CDR3nt: TGTGCCAGCAGTGCACCGGGACTAGCGGGAGGGTTAACCGGCTACGAGCAGTACTTC
CDR3aa: CASSAPGLAGGLTGYEQYF

v_gene: TRBV21-1
d_gene: NA
j_gene: TRBJ1-5
abundance: NA
CDR3nt: TGTGCCAGCAGCACCCGGGACAGATTCAATCAGCCCCAGCATTTT
CDR3aa: CASSTRDRFNQPQHF

v_gene: TRBV11-2
d_gene: NA
j_gene: TRBJ1-6
abundance: NA
CDR3nt: TGTGCCAGCAGCGGCAGGACGGCGAATTCACCCCTCCACTTT
CDR3aa: CASSGRTANSPLHF

v_gene: TRBV2
d_gene: TRBD1
j_gene: TRBJ1-3
abundance: NA
CDR3nt: TGTGCCAGCAGTGAAAGTATTTTCAGGGGGCAAACTGGAAACACCATATATTTT
CDR3aa: CASSESIFRGQTGNTIYF

v_gene: TRBV19
d_gene: NA
j_gene: TRBJ1-5
abundance: NA
CDR3nt: TGTGCCAGTAGTGAGATAGCAGGGGAATCGCAGCCCCAGCATTTT
CDR3aa: CASSEIAGESQPQHF

v_gene: TRBV7-9
d_gene: TRBD1
j_gene: TRBJ1-5
abundance: NA
CDR3nt: TGTGCCAGCAGCTTAGGGCAGGGGGACTATCAGCCCCAGCATTTT
CDR3aa: CASSLGQGDYQPQHF

v_gene: TRBV11-3
d_gene: NA
j_gene: TRBJ2-1
abundance: NA
CDR3nt: TGTGCCAGCTCGGTGAAGGGCTACGAGCAGTTCTTC
CDR3aa: CASSVKGYEQFF